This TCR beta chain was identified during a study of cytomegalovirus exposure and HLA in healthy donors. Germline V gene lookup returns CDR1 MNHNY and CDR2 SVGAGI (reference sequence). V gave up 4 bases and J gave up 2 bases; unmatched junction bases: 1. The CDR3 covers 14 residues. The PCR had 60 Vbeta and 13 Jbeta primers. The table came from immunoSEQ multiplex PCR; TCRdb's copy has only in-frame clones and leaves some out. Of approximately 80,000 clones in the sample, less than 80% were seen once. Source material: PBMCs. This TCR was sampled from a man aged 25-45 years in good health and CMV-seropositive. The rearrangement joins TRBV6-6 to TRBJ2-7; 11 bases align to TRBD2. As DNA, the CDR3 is TGTGCCAGCAGTTTTAGCGGGGGGGCCTACGAGCAGTACTTC. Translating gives CASSFSGGAYEQYF.